This TCR beta chain was recorded in a study of T cells in localized non-small cell lung cancer. This clone has only one observation. Its antigen is unknown. Study-wide results and limits: With higher T cell density in blood came longer overall survival. For the top 100 tumor clones, a median about 60 also appeared in adjacent lung.

The CDR3 covers 16 residues. V gave up 2 bases and J gave up 9 bases; unmatched junction bases: 11. Germline values: CDR1 SGHNT, CDR2 YYREEE (reference sequence). Method: immunoSEQ multiplex PCR; TCRdb's copy keeps in-frame clones and lacks some. This table has about 41,000 clones, approximately 80% appearing once. The chain uses TRBV5-4 and TRBJ1-6; 7 bases agree with TRBD1. Sample: PBMCs, taken before any cancer treatment. The receptor's source is a man aged 40 to 70 with stage II lung adenocarcinoma. The CDR3 reads CASSFGGDRVRSPLHF. As DNA, the CDR3 is TGTGCCAGCAGCTTTGGCGGTGACAGGGTACGTTCACCCCTCCACTTT. Full variable domain (remainder filled in from reference TRBV5-4 and TRBJ1-6): ETGVTQSPTHLIKTRGQQVTLRCSSQSGHNTVSWYQQALGQGPQFIFQYYREEENGRGNFPPRFSGLQFPNYSSELNVNALELDDSALYLCASSFGGDRVRSPLHFGNGTRLTVT.